The 28 T cell receptor beta chains below all came from one sample that was sequenced in a study of cytomegalovirus exposure and HLA in healthy donors. A multiplex PCR was run with 60 Vbeta primers and 13 Jbeta primers. Libraries were prepared by immunoSEQ multiplex PCR; TCRdb keeps only in-frame clonotypes and omits some of them. The data contain under 150,000 clones, 78% of them singletons. The source material was PBMCs. The receptor source for this set is a woman younger than 35 in good health and CMV-seronegative.

The chain employs TRBV13 and TRBJ2-1, with D possibly TRBD2 on 7 matching bases. Trimming cost V 2 bases and J 8 bases, with 10 bases left between them. The CDR3 has 13 residues. CDR1 is PRHDT and CDR2 is FYEKMQ in the germline V gene (reference sequence). CDR3 amino acids: CASSLRGGDEQFF. The CDR3 region has the DNA TGTGCCAGCAGCTTAAGAGGGGGGGATGAGCAGTTCTTC.

V is TRBV5-4 and J is TRBJ1-2; possibly TRBD1 for D (6 bases). The V end was cut by 4 bases, the J end by 8 bases, with 21 bases between. Looked up from germline, CDR1 is SGHNT and CDR2 is YYREEE (reference sequence). The CDR3 sequence is 15 residues long. The CDR3 protein is CASSPPVVTGEGYTF. The CDR3 DNA reads TGTGCCAGCAGCCCCCCCGTTGTGACAGGTGAAGGCTACACCTTC.

This rearrangement joins TRBV25-1 to TRBJ1-4; 11 bases line up with TRBD1. V lost 2 bases to trimming and J lost 8 bases; unmatched junction nucleotides: 4. Germline V gene data show CDR1 as MGHDK and CDR2 as SYGVNS. CDR3 size: 15 residues. The CDR3 nucleotides are TGTGCCAGCAGTGAAGCAGGACAGGGGGCGGAAAAACTGTTTTTT. Its protein product is CASSEAGQGAEKLFF.

This clone was detected only a few times. The chain employs TRBV6-5 and TRBJ1-5, with a tentative D call TRBD1 (6 bases). Per the germline V gene, CDR1 is MNHEY and CDR2 is SVGAGI. V lost 1 base and J lost 4, with 8 bases in between. This CDR3 region has 14 residues. The CDR3 loop reads CASSYLQGNQPQHF. In DNA, the CDR3 is TGTGCCAGCAGTTACTTGCAGGGGAATCAGCCCCAGCATTTT.

This clone was seen more than once but under ten times. The CDR3 sequence is CASSSLLAGGNNEQFF. The CDR3 DNA reads as TGTGCCAGCAGCTCTTTACTAGCGGGAGGCAACAATGAGCAGTTCTTC. V usage is TRBV7-6 and J usage is TRBJ2-1; 12 bases match TRBD2. The V gene end was trimmed by 4 bases and the J gene end by 5 bases; junction bases not matched to a gene: 6. CDR1 and CDR2 (germline): SGHVS, FNYEAQ. The CDR3 is 16 residues long.

This chain connects TRBV27 to TRBJ1-5; D is ambiguous. Trimming stripped 3 bases from V and 4 bases from J, with 7 bases between. This CDR3 is 13 amino acids long. Germline V gene data show CDR1 as MNHEY and CDR2 as SMNVEV (reference sequence). In DNA form, the CDR3 reads TGTGCCAGCAGTTTCGGGGTGAATCAGCCCCAGCATTTT. This sequence encodes CASSFGVNQPQHF.

J is TRBJ2-5 and V is TRBV20-1; D may be TRBD1 (6 bases). V dropped 5 bases and J dropped 9 bases, with 13 bases sitting between them. CDR3 length: 11 residues. Germline V lookup: CDR1 DFQATT, CDR2 SNEGSKA (reference sequence). The CDR3 region is CSAVGAEAQYF. CDR3 bases: TGCAGTGCTGTGGGGGCGGAGGCCCAGTACTTC.

This clone is termed medium-sized. The chain recombines TRBV6-1 with TRBJ2-7; 10 bases are a match to TRBD2. The CDR3 extends over 12 amino acids. Trimming removed 7 bases from V and 6 bases from J; junction bases left unmatched: 3. Germline V gene data show CDR1 as MNHNS and CDR2 as SASEGT. CDR3: CASTRTSGEQYF. CDR3 DNA sequence: TGTGCCAGCACAAGGACTAGCGGCGAGCAGTACTTC.

The CDR3 here is CASSIDRLGVSTDTQYF. The CDR3 nucleotides are TGTGCCAGTAGTATAGATCGGCTAGGGGTGAGCACAGATACGCAGTATTTT. This chain links TRBV19 with TRBJ2-3; D is perhaps TRBD1 (5 bases). Germline lookup yields CDR1 LNHDA and CDR2 SQIVND (reference sequence). Trimming took off 0 bases at V and 0 bases at J, with 13 bases between the two ends. The CDR3 runs to 17 residues.

The chain recombines TRBV9 with TRBJ2-2, with 7 positions matching TRBD1. The J segment lost 7 bases and the V segment lost 0 bases, leaving 0 bases of the junction unmatched. The length of the CDR3 is 13 residues. CDR1 SGDLS and CDR2 YYNGEE come from the germline V gene. The CDR3 DNA follows: TGTGCCAGCAGCGTAGCAGGGGGCGGGGAGCTGTTTTTT. It translates to CASSVAGGGELFF.

This clone is a singleton in its sample. This chain joins TRBV19 and TRBJ2-1, with 7 bases identical to TRBD1. The V gene end was trimmed by 10 bases and the J gene end by 10 bases; junction bases not matched to a gene: 7. Germline lookup yields CDR1 LNHDA and CDR2 SQIVND (reference sequence). The CDR3 consists of 11 residues. CDR3 bases: TGTGCCAACGACCACAGGGGAGAGCAGTTCTTC. Translation gives CANDHRGEQFF.

V gene TRBV5-6 combines with J gene TRBJ2-1; 10 positions match TRBD2. The V gene end was trimmed by 0 bases and the J gene end by 5 bases; junction bases not matched to a gene: 5. The CDR3 length is 16 residues. CDR1 is SGHDT, CDR2 YYEEEE, per germline. The chain's CDR3 is CASSLAGLAPNNEQFF. The CDR3 coding sequence is TGTGCCAGCAGCTTGGCGGGACTAGCGCCGAACAATGAGCAGTTCTTC.

The chain combines TRBV5-4 with TRBJ2-7; 9 nucleotides match TRBD1. Trimming took 4 bases from V and 3 from J; bases not matched to a gene: 5. The CDR3 consists of 14 residues. Germline V gene lookup returns CDR1 SGHNT and CDR2 YYREEE (reference sequence). The DNA for the CDR3 is TGTGCCAGCAGCCGCGGACAGGGGAGCTACGAGCAGTACTTC. This encodes CASSRGQGSYEQYF.

The genes are TRBV7-9 and TRBJ1-2; 7 nucleotides line up with TRBD1. Germline assignment: CDR1 SEHNR and CDR2 FQNEAQ (reference sequence). The CDR3 totals 15 residues. The junction had 6 bases not matched to a gene; V was cut back by 1 base and J by 4 bases. The CDR3 region is CASSLELRGLYGYTF. In nucleotides, the CDR3 is TGTGCCAGCAGCTTAGAATTGAGGGGGCTCTATGGCTACACCTTC.

V gene TRBV2 combines with J gene TRBJ2-1; a weak D match, TRBD2 (5 bases). V gave up 4 bases and J gave up 3 bases, with 10 bases separating them. Per the germline V gene, CDR1 is SNHLY and CDR2 is FYNNEI. The CDR3 sequence is 14 residues long. DNA for the CDR3: TGTGCCAGCAGTGGGACTCGGGACTACAATGAGCAGTTCTTC. Translated, it gives CASSGTRDYNEQFF.

This chain uses TRBV29-1 with TRBJ2-4; TRBD2 agrees at 8 bases. Unmatched junction bases numbered 11, after V lost 4 bases and J lost 0 bases. CDR1 and CDR2 from the germline V gene are SQVTM and ANQGSEA. This CDR3 is 17 amino acids long. In DNA form, the CDR3 reads TGCAGCGTTGTAACTCGGGGGGGAGGGCTAGCCAAAAACATTCAGTACTTC. This codes for CSVVTRGGGLAKNIQYF.

The chain uses TRBV28 and TRBJ1-2, with D unclear. The CDR3 length is 14 residues. Germline-derived CDR1 and CDR2 are MDHEN and SYDVKM. Trimming took off 7 bases at V and 5 bases at J, with 17 bases between the two ends. The CDR3 loop is CASMEAGALYGYTF. CDR3 nucleotides: TGTGCCAGCATGGAGGCGGGAGCACTTTATGGCTACACCTTC.

Only one count was recorded for this clone. V gene TRBV6-4 combines with J gene TRBJ1-2, with TRBD1 matching over 11 bases. CDR1 and CDR2 (germline): MRHNA, SNTAGT. This CDR3 has 16 amino acids. Losses at the gene ends were 3 bases for V and 4 bases for J; bases not matched to a gene: 7. The CDR3 DNA follows: TGTGCCAGCAGTGATTTTTTGGGACAGGGGGGCTATGGCTACACCTTC. Protein product: CASSDFLGQGGYGYTF.

V gene TRBV6-5 combines with J gene TRBJ1-2, with a tentative D call TRBD1 (6 bases). Germline-derived CDR1 and CDR2 are MNHEY and SVGAGI. This CDR3 is built from 14 residues. Trimming pared 2 bases from V and 7 bases from J, leaving 14 bases between. This CDR3 is CASSYERGFRGYTF. CDR3 nucleotides: TGTGCCAGCAGTTACGAAAGGGGGTTCCGTGGCTACACCTTC.

This clone was counted only a few times. The V and J genes are TRBV6-5 and TRBJ1-2; D might be TRBD1 (5 bases). The CDR3 runs to 12 residues. Germline loops: CDR1 MNHEY, CDR2 SVGAGI. Trimming shortened V by 9 bases and J by 5 bases, and 13 bases separated the two germline ends. CDR3 sequence reads: CASSATDYGYTF. DNA for the CDR3: TGTGCCAGTTCCGCGACAGATTATGGCTACACCTTC.

This clone is a singleton in its sample. The J gene is TRBJ1-5, the V gene TRBV15, with 7 nucleotides matching TRBD1. Germline CDR1 LNHNV, CDR2 YYDKDF (reference sequence). J lost 0 bases, V lost 5 bases, and 13 bases had no gene match. This CDR3 contains 18 residues. CDR3 sequence (DNA): TGTGCCACCAGCGAGGGGCAGGGGGTTTTATATAGCAATCAGCCCCAGCATTTT. It yields the protein CATSEGQGVLYSNQPQHF.

This sequence joins TRBV5-4 and TRBJ2-5; 8 bases match TRBD2. CDR1 and CDR2 from the germline V gene are SGHNT and YYREEE (reference sequence). The V gene end was trimmed by 2 bases and the J gene end by 3 bases; junction bases not matched to a gene: 3. The CDR3 runs 14 residues. In nucleotides, the CDR3 is TGTGCCAGCAGCTTACTAGCGGCTAAAGAGACCCAGTACTTC. Amino acids: CASSLLAAKETQYF.

The chain employs TRBV30 and TRBJ2-3, with D possibly matching TRBD1 (6 bases). Germline assignment: CDR1 GTSNPN and CDR2 SVGIG (reference sequence). The V gene lost 0 bases and the J gene lost 1 base, with 14 bases spanning the gap. The CDR3 runs to 16 residues. CDR3 loop: CAWSVLRGGGTDTQYF. The CDR3, as DNA: TGTGCCTGGAGTGTACTGAGAGGGGGAGGCACAGATACGCAGTATTTT. The variable domain in full, completed from reference TRBV30 and TRBJ2-3, reads SQTIHQWPATLVQPVGSPLSLECTVEGTSNPNLYWYRQAAGRGLQLLFYSVGIGQISSEVPQNLSASRPQDRQFILSSKKLLLSDSGFYLCAWSVLRGGGTDTQYFGPGTRLTVL.

This sequence joins TRBV5-4 and TRBJ1-2; TRBD1 matches 8 bases. The CDR3 is 15 residues long. CDR1 is SGHNT, CDR2 YYREEE, per germline (reference sequence). J gave up 1 base and V 6 bases, and 8 bases lay outside the gene matches. The DNA for the CDR3 is TGTGCCAGCACCCTAGGACAGGGACTTAACTATGGCTACACCTTC. It translates to CASTLGQGLNYGYTF.

A single count supports this clone. The chain couples TRBV4-1 to TRBJ2-3, with TRBD2 matching over 7 bases. Germline CDR1 MGHRA, CDR2 YSYEKL. This CDR3 has 16 residues. After removal of 9 bases from V and 2 bases from J, the junction contained 14 bases not matched to a gene. CDR3 coding DNA: TGCGCCAGTTCCCGGGACTATTTTCACTTCACAGATACGCAGTATTTT. Translation: CASSRDYFHFTDTQYF.

This chain joins TRBV28 and TRBJ1-5; TRBD1 is a possible D gene (5 bases). The CDR3 is 14 residues long. The V gene's germline CDR1 is MDHEN and CDR2 SYDVKM. The germline V and J ends were trimmed by 8 bases and 4 bases, with 15 bases remaining between them. In nucleotides, the CDR3 is TGTGCCAGCGTGGGGGGGGGTAGAAATCAGCCCCAGCATTTT. This translates into CASVGGGRNQPQHF.

V usage is TRBV5-1 and J usage is TRBJ2-2; 12 bases align to TRBD2. Germline V gene sequence: CDR1 SGHRS, CDR2 YFSETQ. CDR3 length equals 17 residues. The V and J ends lost 4 bases and 7 bases, in that order; junction bases with no gene match: 11. The CDR3 DNA is TGCGCCAGCAGCGCAGGACTAGCGGGACCGGCGGGCGGGGAGCTGTTTTTT. Protein: CASSAGLAGPAGGELFF.

This clone was counted only a few times. The gene calls are TRBV7-8 and TRBJ2-1; 11 bases match TRBD2. Germline trimming cut 5 bases from V and 7 bases from J; bases unmatched to any gene: 10. The germline CDR1 and CDR2 sequences are SGHVS and FQNEAQ. This CDR3 region has 16 residues. The CDR3 reads CASSPAGLAASNEQFF. In nucleotides, the CDR3 is TGTGCCAGCAGCCCCGCGGGACTAGCGGCTTCAAATGAGCAGTTCTTC.